The sequence of this T cell receptor (beta chain) was determined in a study of T-cell reconstitution after alpha-beta-depleted transplantation in children. The TCRbeta library incorporated unique molecular identifiers. One entry per CDR3 protein, called by TCRdb with MiXCR from the PCR reads. The sample records about 240,000 distinct CDR3 sequences, under 30% being singletons. Points from the study as a whole: About two months after transplant, alpha-beta T cells reportedly came from several hundred expanded graft clones. After one year, T-cell counts and TCRbeta diversity mostly came from new T cells. Day-60 TCRbeta diversity that was high in some patients was derived from surviving recipient T cells and thymic progenitors.

This clonotype was detected only a few times. Its target is unknown. Trimming at V came to 4 bases and at J to 0 bases, leaving 1 base not matched to a gene. This CDR3 contains 14 residues. Per germline, CDR1 SQVTM and CDR2 ANQGSEA. This specimen was PBMCs, taken before TCRalphabeta/CD19-depleted stem cell transplant. The rearrangement joins TRBV29-1 to TRBJ1-2; 11 nucleotides match TRBD1. The TCR sequence derives from a girl under 10 years old with Fanconi anemia, due to receive a stem cell transplant. The DNA of the CDR3 is TGCAGCGTTGTGGGACAGGGGGCTAACTATGGCTACACCTTC. The encoded protein is CSVVGQGANYGYTF.